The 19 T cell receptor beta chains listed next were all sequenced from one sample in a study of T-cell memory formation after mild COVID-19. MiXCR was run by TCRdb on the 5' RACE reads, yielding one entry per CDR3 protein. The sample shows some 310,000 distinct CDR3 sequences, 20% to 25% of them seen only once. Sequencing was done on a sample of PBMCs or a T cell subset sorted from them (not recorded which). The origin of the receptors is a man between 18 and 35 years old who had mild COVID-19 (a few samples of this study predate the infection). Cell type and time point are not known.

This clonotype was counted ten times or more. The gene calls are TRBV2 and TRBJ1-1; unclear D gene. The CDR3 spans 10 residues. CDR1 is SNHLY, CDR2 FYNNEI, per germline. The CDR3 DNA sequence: TGTGCGAGTGGTGGCGCTGAAGCTTTCTTT. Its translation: CASGGAEAFF.

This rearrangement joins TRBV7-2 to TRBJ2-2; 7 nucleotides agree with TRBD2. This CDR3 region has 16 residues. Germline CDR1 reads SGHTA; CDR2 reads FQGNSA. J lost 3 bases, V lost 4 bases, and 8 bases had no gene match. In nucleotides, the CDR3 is TGTGCCAGCAGCTCTTGGACTAGTCCGGACACCGGGGAGCTGTTTTTT. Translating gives CASSSWTSPDTGELFF.

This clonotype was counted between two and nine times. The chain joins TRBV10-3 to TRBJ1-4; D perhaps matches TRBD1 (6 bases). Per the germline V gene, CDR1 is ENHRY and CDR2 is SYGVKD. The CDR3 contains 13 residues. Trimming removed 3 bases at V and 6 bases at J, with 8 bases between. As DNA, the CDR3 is TGTGCCATCAGTGAAAACAGGGATGAAAAACTGTTTTTT. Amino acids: CAISENRDEKLFF.

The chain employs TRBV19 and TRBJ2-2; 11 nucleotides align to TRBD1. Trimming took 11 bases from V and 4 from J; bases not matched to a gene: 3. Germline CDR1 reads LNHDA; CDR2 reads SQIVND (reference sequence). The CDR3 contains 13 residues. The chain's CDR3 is CAGGQGATGELFF. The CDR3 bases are TGTGCCGGTGGACAGGGGGCCACCGGGGAGCTGTTTTTT.

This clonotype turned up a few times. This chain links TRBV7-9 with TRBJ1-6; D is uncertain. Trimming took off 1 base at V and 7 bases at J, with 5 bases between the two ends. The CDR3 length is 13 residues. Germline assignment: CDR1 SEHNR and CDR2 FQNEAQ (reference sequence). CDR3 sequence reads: CASSLGGNSPLHF. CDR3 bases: TGTGCCAGCAGCTTAGGCGGGAATTCACCCCTCCACTTT. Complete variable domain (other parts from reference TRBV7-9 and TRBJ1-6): DTGVSQNPRHKITKRGQNVTFRCDPISEHNRLYWYRQTLGQGPEFLTYFQNEAQLEKSRLLSDRFSAERPKGSFSTLEIQRTEQGDSAMYLCASSLGGNSPLHFGNGTRLTVT.

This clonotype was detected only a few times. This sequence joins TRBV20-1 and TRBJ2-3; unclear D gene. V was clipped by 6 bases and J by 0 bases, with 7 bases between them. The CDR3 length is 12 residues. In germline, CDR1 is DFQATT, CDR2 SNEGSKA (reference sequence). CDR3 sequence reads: CSARKSTDTQYF. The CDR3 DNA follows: TGCAGTGCGAGGAAGAGCACAGATACGCAGTATTTT.

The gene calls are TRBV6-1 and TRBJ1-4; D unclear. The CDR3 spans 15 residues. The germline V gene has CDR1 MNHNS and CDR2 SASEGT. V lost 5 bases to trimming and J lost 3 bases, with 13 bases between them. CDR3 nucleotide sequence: TGTGCCAGCAGTCCCTTTCGTGTGGCTAATGAAAAACTGTTTTTT. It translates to CASSPFRVANEKLFF.

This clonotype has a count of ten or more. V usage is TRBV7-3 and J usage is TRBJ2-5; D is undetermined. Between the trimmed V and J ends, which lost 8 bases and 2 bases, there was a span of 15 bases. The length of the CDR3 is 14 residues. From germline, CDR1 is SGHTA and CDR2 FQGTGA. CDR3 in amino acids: CASPQGHLQETQYF. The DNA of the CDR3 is TGTGCCAGCCCCCAAGGGCATTTACAAGAGACCCAGTACTTC.

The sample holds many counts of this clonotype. This CDR3 is CASSYIQGANQPQHF. The CDR3 coding sequence is TGTGCCAGCAGTTATATACAGGGGGCGAATCAGCCCCAGCATTTT. The rearrangement uses TRBV6-2 or TRBV6-3 and TRBJ1-5, with 9 bases matching TRBD1. Unmatched junction bases numbered 4, after V lost 3 bases and J lost 4 bases. The CDR3 runs to 15 residues. CDR1 and CDR2 (germline): MNHEY, SVGEGT.

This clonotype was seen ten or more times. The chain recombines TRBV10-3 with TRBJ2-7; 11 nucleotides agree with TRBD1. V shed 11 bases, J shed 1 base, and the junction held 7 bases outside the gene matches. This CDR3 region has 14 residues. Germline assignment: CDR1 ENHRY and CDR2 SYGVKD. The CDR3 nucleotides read TGTGCCGTAAACGGACAGGGGGCATCCTACGAGCAGTACTTC. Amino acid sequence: CAVNGQGASYEQYF.

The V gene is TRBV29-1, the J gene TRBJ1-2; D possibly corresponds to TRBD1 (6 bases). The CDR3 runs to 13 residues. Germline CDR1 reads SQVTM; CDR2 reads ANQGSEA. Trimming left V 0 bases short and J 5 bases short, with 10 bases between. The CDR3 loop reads CSVEEQGPYGYTF. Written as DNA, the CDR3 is TGCAGCGTTGAAGAACAGGGACCATATGGCTACACCTTC.

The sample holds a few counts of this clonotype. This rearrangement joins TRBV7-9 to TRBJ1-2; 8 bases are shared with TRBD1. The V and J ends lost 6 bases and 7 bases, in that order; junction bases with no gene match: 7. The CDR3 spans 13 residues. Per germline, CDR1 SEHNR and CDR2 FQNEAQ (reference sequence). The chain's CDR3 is CASSKTGEAGYTF. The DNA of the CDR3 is TGTGCCAGCAGTAAGACAGGGGAGGCTGGCTACACCTTC.

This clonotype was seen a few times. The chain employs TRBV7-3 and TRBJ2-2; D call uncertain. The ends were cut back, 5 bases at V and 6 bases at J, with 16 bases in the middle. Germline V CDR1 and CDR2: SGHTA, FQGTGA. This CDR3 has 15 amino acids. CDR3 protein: CASSPMGGSAGELFF. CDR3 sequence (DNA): TGTGCCAGCAGCCCAATGGGTGGGTCGGCCGGGGAGCTGTTTTTT. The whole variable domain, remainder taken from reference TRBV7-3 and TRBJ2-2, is GAGVSQTPSNKVTEKGKYVELRCDPISGHTALYWYRQSLGQGPEFLIYFQGTGAADDSGLPNDRFFAVRPEGSVSTLKIQRTERGDSAVYLCASSPMGGSAGELFFGEGSRLTVL.

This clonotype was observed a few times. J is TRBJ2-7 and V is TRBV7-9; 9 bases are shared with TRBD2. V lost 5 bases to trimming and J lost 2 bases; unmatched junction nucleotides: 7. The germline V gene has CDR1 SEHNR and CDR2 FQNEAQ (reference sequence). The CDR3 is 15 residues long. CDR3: CASSPPLAGTYEQYV. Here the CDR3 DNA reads TGTGCCAGCAGCCCCCCCCTAGCGGGAACCTACGAGCAGTACGTC.

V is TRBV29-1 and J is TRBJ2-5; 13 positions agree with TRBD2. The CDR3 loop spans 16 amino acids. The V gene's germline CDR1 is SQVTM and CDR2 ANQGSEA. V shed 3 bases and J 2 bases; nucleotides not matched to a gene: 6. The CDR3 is CSVERLAGGPQETQYF. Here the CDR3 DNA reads TGCAGCGTTGAGCGACTAGCGGGGGGCCCTCAAGAGACCCAGTACTTC.

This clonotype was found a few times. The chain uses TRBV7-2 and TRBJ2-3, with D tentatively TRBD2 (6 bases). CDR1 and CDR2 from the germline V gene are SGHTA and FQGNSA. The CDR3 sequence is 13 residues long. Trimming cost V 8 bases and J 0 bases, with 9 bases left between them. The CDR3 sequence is CASSTSSTDTQYF. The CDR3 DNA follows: TGTGCCAGCTCGACTAGTAGCACAGATACGCAGTATTTT.

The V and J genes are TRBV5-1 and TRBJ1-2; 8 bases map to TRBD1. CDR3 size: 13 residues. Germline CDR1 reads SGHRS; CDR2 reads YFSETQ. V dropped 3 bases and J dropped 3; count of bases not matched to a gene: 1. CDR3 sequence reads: CASSSTGDYGYTF. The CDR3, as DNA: TGCGCCAGCAGCTCGACAGGGGACTATGGCTACACCTTC.

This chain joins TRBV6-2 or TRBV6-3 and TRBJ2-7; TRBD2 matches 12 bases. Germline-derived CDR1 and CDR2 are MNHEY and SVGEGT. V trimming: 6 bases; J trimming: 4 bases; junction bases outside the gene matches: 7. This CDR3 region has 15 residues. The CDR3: CASSPLAGGSYEQYF. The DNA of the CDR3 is TGTGCCAGCAGCCCACTAGCGGGGGGAAGTTACGAGCAGTACTTC.

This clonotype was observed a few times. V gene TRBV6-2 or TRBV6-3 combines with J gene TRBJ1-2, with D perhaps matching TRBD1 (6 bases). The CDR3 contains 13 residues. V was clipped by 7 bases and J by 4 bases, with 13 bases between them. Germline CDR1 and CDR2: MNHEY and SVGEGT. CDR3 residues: CASNPAGAYGYTF. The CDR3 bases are TGTGCCAGCAACCCGGCGGGGGCCTATGGCTACACCTTC.